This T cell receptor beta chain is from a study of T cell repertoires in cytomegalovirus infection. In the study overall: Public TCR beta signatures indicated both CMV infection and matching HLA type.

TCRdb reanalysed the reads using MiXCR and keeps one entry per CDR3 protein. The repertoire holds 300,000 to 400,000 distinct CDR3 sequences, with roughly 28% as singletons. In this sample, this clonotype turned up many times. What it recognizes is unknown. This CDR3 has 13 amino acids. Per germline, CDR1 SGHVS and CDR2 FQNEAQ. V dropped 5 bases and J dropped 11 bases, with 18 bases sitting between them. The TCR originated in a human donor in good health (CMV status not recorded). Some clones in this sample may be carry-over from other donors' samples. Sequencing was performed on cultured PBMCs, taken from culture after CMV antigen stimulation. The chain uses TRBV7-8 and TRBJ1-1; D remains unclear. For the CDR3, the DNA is TGTGCCAGCAGCAGCGGAGAGGTAGAAGTTGCTTTCTTT. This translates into CASSSGEVEVAFF.